A single sample gave rise to the 31 T cell receptor beta chains below, sequenced in a study of shared clonotypes between healthy human individuals. The protocol was immunoSEQ multiplex PCR, while the TCRdb copy is restricted to in-frame clones and leaves out a portion. The sample holds 1 million to 1.2 million clones, approximately 80% seen once. Sequencing used memory CD4+ T cells from PBMCs. Subset meaning: CD45RA-negative fraction. The receptors come from a man aged 18 to 30 in good health. Some clones in this sample may be carry-over from other donors' samples.

V usage is TRBV7-2 and J usage is TRBJ1-2, with a tentative D call TRBD1 (6 bases). The CDR3 runs 15 residues. Germline lookup yields CDR1 SGHTA and CDR2 FQGNSA. Trimming left V 5 bases short and J 0 bases short, with 13 bases between. The CDR3 DNA reads TGTGCCAGCAGCCAACAGGGAAAAGCTAACTATGGCTACACCTTC. It is translated as CASSQQGKANYGYTF.

This clone was detected only a few times. J is TRBJ2-3 and V is TRBV5-4; TRBD2 matches at 14 bases. J gave up 8 bases and V 3 bases, and 11 bases lay outside the gene matches. Germline V gene data show CDR1 as SGHNT and CDR2 as YYREEE (reference sequence). This CDR3 is built from 17 residues. The CDR3, as DNA: TGTGCCAGCAGCTACCGTCCCGGGACTAGCGGGAGCGCTACGCAGTATTTT. Translated: CASSYRPGTSGSATQYF.

The table lists this clone with many counts. The chain carries TRBV29-1 and TRBJ2-1, with 9 bases aligning to TRBD2. The CDR3 extends over 14 amino acids. Germline CDR1 is SQVTM and CDR2 is ANQGSEA. V shed 5 bases and J 3 bases; nucleotides not matched to a gene: 5. The CDR3 DNA follows: TGCAGCGTTTCTAGCGGGAACGGCTACAATGAGCAGTTCTTC. Its protein is CSVSSGNGYNEQFF.

The rearrangement links TRBV5-4 to TRBJ1-2; the D gene is possibly TRBD1 (5 bases). V dropped 4 bases and J dropped 4 bases, with 11 bases sitting between them. Germline V gives CDR1 SGHNT, CDR2 YYREEE (reference sequence). CDR3 length: 13 amino acids. The CDR3 is CASSPGTVYGYTF. The DNA for the CDR3 is TGTGCCAGCAGCCCGGGGACGGTCTATGGCTACACCTTC.

V usage is TRBV5-6 and J usage is TRBJ2-4; D call uncertain. The CDR3 extends over 13 amino acids. The germline V gene encodes CDR1 SGHDT and CDR2 YYEEEE. The V end lost 0 bases, the J end lost 7 bases, and 8 bases lay between the germline ends. The CDR3: CASSLVGANIQYF. In DNA form, the CDR3 reads TGTGCCAGCAGCTTGGTAGGAGCTAACATTCAGTACTTC.

The chain recombines TRBV5-5 with TRBJ2-7; the match to TRBD1 covers 8 bases. Germline V gene lookup returns CDR1 SGHKS and CDR2 YYEKEE (reference sequence). There are 15 residues in the CDR3. V lost 5 bases and J lost 5; bases outside the gene matches: 12. The CDR3 DNA reads TGTGCCAGCAGACTACTGACAGGGGTTCTAGACGAGCAGTACTTC. As protein: CASRLLTGVLDEQYF.

This clone turned up a few times. This CDR3 reads CASSLRTEGTQYF. The CDR3 DNA reads TGTGCCAGCAGCTTACGGACAGAAGGGACCCAGTACTTC. The chain links TRBV9 to TRBJ2-5, with D tentatively TRBD1 (6 bases). The CDR3 totals 13 residues. Germline lookup yields CDR1 SGDLS and CDR2 YYNGEE. V shed 4 bases and J shed 7 bases, with 14 bases lying between them.

This clone was seen more than once but under ten times. V usage is TRBV28 and J usage is TRBJ2-6; TRBD1 might be the D (5 bases). The V and J ends lost 1 base and 0 bases respectively, with 10 bases between them. The CDR3 covers 17 residues. Germline lookup yields CDR1 MDHEN and CDR2 SYDVKM. The CDR3 protein is CASSLLGQLSGANVLTF. DNA of the CDR3: TGTGCCAGCAGTTTATTAGGACAACTCTCTGGGGCCAACGTCCTGACTTTC.

V and J are TRBV2 and TRBJ1-4; no firm D call. This CDR3 is 14 amino acids long. Trimming shortened V by 7 bases and J by 0 bases, and 9 bases separated the two germline ends. Germline CDR1 reads SNHLY; CDR2 reads FYNNEI. CDR3 sequence: CASTGFPTNEKLFF. The CDR3 DNA sequence: TGTGCCAGCACAGGTTTTCCAACTAATGAAAAACTGTTTTTT. The full variable domain, its missing parts supplied by reference TRBV2 and TRBJ1-4, is EPEVTQTPSHQVTQMGQEVILRCVPISNHLYFYWYRQILGQKVEFLVSFYNNEISEKSEIFDDQFSVERPDGSNFTLKIRSTKLEDSAMYFCASTGFPTNEKLFFGSGTQLSVL.

The chain joins TRBV10-1 to TRBJ1-1; 8 bases are shared with TRBD1. This CDR3 has 13 residues. CDR1 is WNHNN and CDR2 is SYGVQD in the germline V gene (reference sequence). The V and J ends lost 6 bases and 5 bases, in that order; junction bases with no gene match: 5. The CDR3 protein is CASSGQGYTEAFF. CDR3 DNA: TGCGCCAGCAGCGGACAGGGTTATACTGAAGCTTTCTTT.

This clone was observed a handful of times. The V call is TRBV9, the J call TRBJ1-3, with D uncertain. This CDR3 region has 15 residues. CDR1 is SGDLS and CDR2 is YYNGEE in the germline V gene. The V end was cut by 0 bases, the J end by 0 bases, with 7 bases between. The CDR3 sequence: CASSVGSFSGNTIYF. In DNA, the CDR3 is TGTGCCAGCAGCGTAGGGTCCTTCTCTGGAAACACCATATATTTT.

This clone was seen a single time. The conserved closing phenylalanine or tryptophan is absent in this CDR3, likely reflecting a read error. Because the CDR3's place on the DNA is in doubt, the DNA is left out and the CDR3 is given as listed by TCRdb. The chain carries TRBV5-4 and TRBJ2-7; no DNA check was done on the table's D call, TRBD2. The CDR3 totals 12 residues, both ends included. Germline V gives CDR1 SGHNT, CDR2 YYREEE (reference sequence). CDR3 protein: CASSLDSGAGSI.

The rearrangement links TRBV6-1 to TRBJ2-3; TRBD1 is a possible D gene (6 bases). Trimming took 5 bases from V and 4 from J, leaving 16 bases between them. The germline CDR1 and CDR2 sequences are MNHNS and SASEGT. CDR3 length equals 15 residues. The CDR3 DNA is TGTGCCAGCAGTCCCAGGGGAAGGGTTGCAGATACGCAGTATTTT. Residues: CASSPRGRVADTQYF.

Of note for this clone: Other DNA sequences within the sample encode an identical CDR3. The CDR3 DNA reads as TGTGCCAGCAGCCTGCGAGGGGAGACCCAGTACTTC. This gives the protein CASSLRGETQYF. V and J are TRBV7-2 and TRBJ2-5, with a tentative D call TRBD2 (5 bases). The CDR3 runs 12 residues. V was cut by 5 bases and J by 5 bases, with 9 bases left in between. From germline, CDR1 is SGHTA and CDR2 FQGNSA.

The chain is built from TRBV27 and TRBJ2-7, with 7 bases lining up with TRBD1. This CDR3 is built from 16 residues. Germline V lookup: CDR1 MNHEY, CDR2 SMNVEV (reference sequence). The V gene end was trimmed by 2 bases and the J gene end by 0 bases; junction bases not matched to a gene: 7. CDR3 DNA: TGTGCCAGCAGTTTACGTACAGGGGATACCTCCTACGAGCAGTACTTC. Protein sequence: CASSLRTGDTSYEQYF.

The chain combines TRBV5-1 with TRBJ2-2, with D unresolved. This CDR3 is built from 14 residues. CDR1 is SGHRS, CDR2 YFSETQ, per germline. Between the trimmed V and J ends, which lost 5 bases and 2 bases, there was a span of 10 bases. The chain's CDR3 is CASSNAANTGELFF. For the CDR3, the DNA is TGCGCCAGCAGTAATGCCGCTAACACCGGGGAGCTGTTTTTT.

The chain links TRBV25-1 to TRBJ2-1, with TRBD2 matching 7 bases. Germline CDR1 is MGHDK and CDR2 is SYGVNS. This CDR3 contains 14 residues. J gave up 9 bases and V 6 bases, and 11 bases lay outside the gene matches. CDR3 region: CASSLAGREGEQFF. CDR3 nucleotide sequence: TGTGCCAGCAGCCTAGCTGGGAGGGAGGGTGAGCAGTTCTTC.

V usage is TRBV9 and J usage is TRBJ1-5; D is uncertain. Trimming removed 3 bases from V and 2 bases from J, with 12 bases in between. This CDR3 spans 15 amino acids. CDR1 is SGDLS, CDR2 YYNGEE, per germline. As DNA, the CDR3 is TGTGCCAGCAGCGCCTCTTCCGGGGGCAATCAGCCCCAGCATTTT. Translating gives CASSASSGGNQPQHF.

The genes are TRBV25-1 and TRBJ2-1; 15 bases are a match to TRBD2. Germline loops: CDR1 MGHDK, CDR2 SYGVNS. This CDR3 is built from 15 residues. The junction had 8 bases not matched to a gene; V was cut back by 6 bases and J by 11 bases. The chain's CDR3 is CASRYDGTSGRKQFF. Here the CDR3 DNA reads TGTGCCAGCAGATACGACGGGACTAGCGGGAGGAAGCAGTTCTTC.

The CDR3: CASSDALGKTSRAFF. The CDR3 nucleotides are TGTGCCAGCAGCGACGCTTTAGGGAAGACCTCGAGGGCTTTCTTT. The chain recombines TRBV25-1 with TRBJ1-1, with unresolved D. Germline CDR1 is MGHDK and CDR2 is SYGVNS. This CDR3 comprises 15 residues. V lost 6 bases and J lost 11, with 25 bases in between.

This chain joins TRBV15 and TRBJ1-5, with D hard to call. V was shortened by 5 bases and J by 6 bases, with 11 bases between the two germline ends. CDR1 is LNHNV, CDR2 YYDKDF, per germline (reference sequence). CDR3 size: 13 residues. The CDR3: CATSRRVGQPQHF. The CDR3 coding sequence is TGTGCCACCAGCCGAAGGGTGGGTCAGCCCCAGCATTTT.

The chain is built from TRBV9 and TRBJ2-3, with D hard to call. Looked up from germline, CDR1 is SGDLS and CDR2 is YYNGEE. The ends were cut back, 3 bases at V and 1 base at J, with 15 bases in the middle. The CDR3 runs to 16 residues. The CDR3 DNA reads TGTGCCAGCAGCGCCCTCTACTCCGTGGGCACAGATACGCAGTATTTT. Protein sequence: CASSALYSVGTDTQYF. Looking up the rest from reference TRBV9 and TRBJ2-3 gives the full variable domain: DSGVTQTPKHLITATGQRVTLRCSPRSGDLSVYWYQQSLDQGLQFLIQYYNGEERAKGNILERFSAQQFPDLHSELNLSSLELGDSALYFCASSALYSVGTDTQYFGPGTRLTVL.

V is TRBV5-1 and J is TRBJ2-1; 13 bases fit TRBD2. The CDR3 totals 15 residues. V lost 4 bases and J lost 4; bases outside the gene matches: 2. The V gene's germline CDR1 is SGHRS and CDR2 YFSETQ. The CDR3 protein is CASSRGLAGYNEQFF. Here the CDR3 DNA reads TGCGCCAGCAGCCGGGGACTAGCGGGATACAATGAGCAGTTCTTC.

V and J are TRBV28 and TRBJ2-2; TRBD2 matches at 10 bases. The germline V gene has CDR1 MDHEN and CDR2 SYDVKM. This CDR3 is built from 15 residues. V dropped 6 bases and J dropped 7; count of bases not matched to a gene: 8. DNA of the CDR3: TGTGCCAGCAGCAAGCCCGGGACTAGCGTCGGGGAGCTGTTTTTT. It yields the protein CASSKPGTSVGELFF.

This chain connects TRBV11-3 to TRBJ2-5, with D possibly TRBD2 on 6 matching bases. This CDR3 comprises 14 residues. The V and J ends lost 1 base and 5 bases respectively, with 11 bases between them. Germline CDR1 reads SGHNT; CDR2 reads YENEEA. The CDR3 sequence is CASSLGVAVETQYF. The DNA of the CDR3 is TGTGCCAGCAGCTTAGGCGTAGCGGTGGAGACCCAGTACTTC.

This chain uses TRBV6-5 with TRBJ2-7, with 11 bases fitting TRBD2. Losses at the gene ends were 6 bases for V and 7 bases for J; bases not matched to a gene: 5. Germline V gene lookup returns CDR1 MNHEY and CDR2 SVGAGI. CDR3 size: 13 residues. Written as DNA, the CDR3 is TGTGCCAGCAGAACTAGCGGGAGTGGGGAGCAGTACTTC. It codes for CASRTSGSGEQYF.

The J gene is TRBJ2-5, the V gene TRBV7-3; D gene uncertain. The CDR3 consists of 14 residues. CDR1 is SGHTA, CDR2 FQGTGA, per germline. V was shortened by 1 base and J by 1 base, with 7 bases between the two germline ends. In nucleotides, the CDR3 is TGTGCCAGCAGCTTAAGCGGTTCCCAAGAGACCCAGTACTTC. The encoded protein is CASSLSGSQETQYF.

The chain links TRBV27 to TRBJ2-3, with TRBD2 matching over 12 bases. V was clipped by 7 bases and J by 2 bases; unmatched bases: 16. This CDR3 is built from 19 residues. Germline lookup yields CDR1 MNHEY and CDR2 SMNVEV (reference sequence). The CDR3 reads CASIASSPGLAGHTDTQYF. CDR3 DNA sequence: TGTGCCAGCATCGCCTCTTCACCCGGACTAGCGGGACACACAGATACGCAGTATTTT.

CDR3: CASSQSRASGRTYNEQFF. The CDR3 nucleotides are TGTGCCAGCAGCCAATCTAGGGCTAGCGGGAGAACCTACAATGAGCAGTTCTTC. The chain is built from TRBV7-2 and TRBJ2-1; 10 bases line up with TRBD2. This CDR3 has 18 amino acids. V was pared by 5 bases and J by 2 bases, with 12 bases of the junction left unmatched. The germline V gene encodes CDR1 SGHTA and CDR2 FQGNSA. Full variable domain (missing parts from reference TRBV7-2 and TRBJ2-1): GAGVSQSPSNKVTEKGKDVELRCDPISGHTALYWYRQSLGQGLEFLIYFQGNSAPDKSGLPSDRFSAERTGGSVSTLTIQRTQQEDSAVYLCASSQSRASGRTYNEQFFGPGTRLTVL.

This clone appeared once. Other DNA sequences of this sample code for an identical CDR3. The chain has TRBV19 and TRBJ2-2; 7 nucleotides line up with TRBD1. V shed 6 bases, J shed 1 base, and the junction held 2 bases outside the gene matches. Germline assignment: CDR1 LNHDA and CDR2 SQIVND (reference sequence). The CDR3 runs to 14 residues. CDR3 in amino acids: CASSRTGNTGELFF. CDR3 nucleotides: TGTGCCAGTAGCAGGACAGGGAACACCGGGGAGCTGTTTTTT.

The chain carries TRBV7-2 and TRBJ2-5; possibly TRBD1 for D (5 bases). V was trimmed by 3 bases and J by 3 bases, leaving 11 bases between them. The germline V gene encodes CDR1 SGHTA and CDR2 FQGNSA. The CDR3 runs 14 residues. The CDR3 coding sequence is TGTGCCAGCAGCTTTAGCCCCAGGGAAGAGACCCAGTACTTC. Protein: CASSFSPREETQYF.